This T cell receptor beta chain comes out of a study of shared clonotypes between healthy human individuals. Recent vaccinations or acute infections were absent in the healthy HIV-negative adult donors. Profiling relied on immunoSEQ multiplex PCR, and the TCRdb table lists in-frame clones only, not all of them. The data show about 2 million clones, about 95% seen once. Findings and limits, study-wide: Compared with memory subsets, naive subsets generally had larger estimated richness.

As to this clone: Its specificity is unknown. The same CDR3 is also encoded by other DNA sequences in this sample.

CDR1 and CDR2 (germline): SNHLY, FYNNEI. This CDR3 contains 14 residues. Unmatched junction bases numbered 3, after V lost 4 bases and J lost 0 bases. The receptor's source is a man aged 18-30 years in good health. The specimen sequenced was naive CD4+ T cells sorted from blood. The subset was: CD45RA+ positively selected. The genes are TRBV2 and TRBJ2-7; 7 bases are a match to TRBD1. CDR3 region: CASSVTGTSYEQYF. Written as DNA, the CDR3 is TGTGCCAGCAGTGTGACAGGGACCTCCTACGAGCAGTACTTC.